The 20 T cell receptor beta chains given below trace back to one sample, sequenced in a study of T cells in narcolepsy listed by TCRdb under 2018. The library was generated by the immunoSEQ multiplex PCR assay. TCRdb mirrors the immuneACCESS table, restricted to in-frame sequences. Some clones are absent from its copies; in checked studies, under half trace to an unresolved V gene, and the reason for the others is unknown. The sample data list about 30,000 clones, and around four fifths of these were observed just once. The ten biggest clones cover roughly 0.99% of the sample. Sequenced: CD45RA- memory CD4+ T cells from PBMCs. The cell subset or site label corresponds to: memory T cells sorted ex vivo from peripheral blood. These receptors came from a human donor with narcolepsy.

The CDR3 protein is CASSRLMASVNEQFF. The CDR3, as DNA: TGTGCCAGCAGCCGATTAATGGCTAGCGTGAATGAGCAGTTCTTC. V and J are TRBV7-3 and TRBJ2-1; TRBD2 might be the D (6 bases). The germline CDR1 and CDR2 sequences are SGHTA and FQGTGA. The V and J ends lost 5 bases and 7 bases respectively, with 18 bases between them. This CDR3 has 15 amino acids.

CDR3 sequence reads: CASSFQEGIYGYTF. CDR3 in DNA: TGTGCCAGCAGTTTTCAAGAGGGAATCTATGGCTACACCTTC. The rearrangement joins TRBV28 to TRBJ1-2, with D unresolved. Trimming took 3 bases from V and 4 from J, leaving 12 bases between them. The CDR3 extends over 14 amino acids. CDR1 and CDR2 from the germline V gene are MDHEN and SYDVKM.

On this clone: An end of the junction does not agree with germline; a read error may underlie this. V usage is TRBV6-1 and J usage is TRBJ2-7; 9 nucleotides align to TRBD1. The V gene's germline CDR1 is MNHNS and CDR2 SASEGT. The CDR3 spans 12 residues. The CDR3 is CASSGELGQGIF. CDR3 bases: TGTGCCAGCAGTGGTGAATTGGGACAGGGAATATTC.

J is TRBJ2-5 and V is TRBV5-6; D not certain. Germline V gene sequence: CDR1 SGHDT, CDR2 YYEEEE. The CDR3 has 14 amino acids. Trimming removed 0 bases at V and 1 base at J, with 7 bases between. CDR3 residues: CASSLVGPQETQYF. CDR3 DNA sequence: TGTGCCAGCAGCTTGGTTGGACCCCAAGAGACCCAGTACTTC.

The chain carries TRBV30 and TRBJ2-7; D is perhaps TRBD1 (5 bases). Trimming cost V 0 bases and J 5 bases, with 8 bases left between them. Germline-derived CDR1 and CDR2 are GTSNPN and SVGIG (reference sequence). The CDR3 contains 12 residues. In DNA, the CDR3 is TGTGCCTGGAGTGTAATAGGGGACGAGCAGTACTTC. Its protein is CAWSVIGDEQYF. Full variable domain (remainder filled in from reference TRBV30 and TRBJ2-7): SQTIHQWPATLVQPVGSPLSLECTVEGTSNPNLYWYRQAAGRGLQLLFYSVGIGQISSEVPQNLSASRPQDRQFILSSKKLLLSDSGFYLCAWSVIGDEQYFGPGTRLTVT.

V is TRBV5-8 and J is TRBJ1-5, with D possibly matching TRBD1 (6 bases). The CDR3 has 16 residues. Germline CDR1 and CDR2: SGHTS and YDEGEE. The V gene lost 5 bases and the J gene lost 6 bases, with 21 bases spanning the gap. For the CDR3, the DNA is TGTGCCAGCAGTGAGAATTGGGGCGGGGGCGGTCAGCCCCAGCATTTT. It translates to CASSENWGGGGQPQHF.

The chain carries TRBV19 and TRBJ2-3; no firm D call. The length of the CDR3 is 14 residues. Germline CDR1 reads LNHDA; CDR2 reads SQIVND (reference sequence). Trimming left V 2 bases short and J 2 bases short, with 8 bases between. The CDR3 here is CASSISTHTDTQYF. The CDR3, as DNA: TGTGCCAGTAGTATATCCACTCACACAGATACGCAGTATTTT.

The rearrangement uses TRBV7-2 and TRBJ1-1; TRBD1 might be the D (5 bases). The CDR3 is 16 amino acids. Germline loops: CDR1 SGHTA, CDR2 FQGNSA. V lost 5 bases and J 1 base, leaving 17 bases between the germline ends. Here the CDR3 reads CASSHGHRRPNTEAFF. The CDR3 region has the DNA TGTGCCAGCAGCCATGGACACCGGAGGCCGAACACTGAAGCTTTCTTT. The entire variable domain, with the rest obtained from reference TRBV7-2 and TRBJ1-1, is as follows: GAGVSQSPSNKVTEKGKDVELRCDPISGHTALYWYRQSLGQGLEFLIYFQGNSAPDKSGLPSDRFSAERTGGSVSTLTIQRTQQEDSAVYLCASSHGHRRPNTEAFFGQGTRLTVV.

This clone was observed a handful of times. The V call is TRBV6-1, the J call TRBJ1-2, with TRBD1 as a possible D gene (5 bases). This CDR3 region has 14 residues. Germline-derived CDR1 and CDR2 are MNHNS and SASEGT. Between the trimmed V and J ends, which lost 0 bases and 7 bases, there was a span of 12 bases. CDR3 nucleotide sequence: TGTGCCAGCAGTGAAGCGGGCGCGGGGACTGGCTACACCTTC. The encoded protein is CASSEAGAGTGYTF.

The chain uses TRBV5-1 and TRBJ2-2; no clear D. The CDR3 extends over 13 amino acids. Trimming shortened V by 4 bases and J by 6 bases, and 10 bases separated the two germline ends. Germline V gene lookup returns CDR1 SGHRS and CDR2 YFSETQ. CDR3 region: CASSPEAAGELFF. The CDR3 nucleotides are TGCGCCAGCAGCCCCGAAGCAGCCGGGGAGCTGTTTTTT.

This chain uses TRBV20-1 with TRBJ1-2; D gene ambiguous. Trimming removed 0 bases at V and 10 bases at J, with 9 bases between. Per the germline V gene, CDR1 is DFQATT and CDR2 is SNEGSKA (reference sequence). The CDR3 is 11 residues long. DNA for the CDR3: TGCAGTGCTAGAGATCCCAGGTACTACACCTTC. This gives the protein CSARDPRYYTF.

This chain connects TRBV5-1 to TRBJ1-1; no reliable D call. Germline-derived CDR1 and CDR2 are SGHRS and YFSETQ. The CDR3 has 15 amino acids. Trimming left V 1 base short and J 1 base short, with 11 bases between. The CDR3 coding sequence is TGCGCCAGCAGCTTGATGCCAGGAACGAACACTGAAGCTTTCTTT. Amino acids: CASSLMPGTNTEAFF.

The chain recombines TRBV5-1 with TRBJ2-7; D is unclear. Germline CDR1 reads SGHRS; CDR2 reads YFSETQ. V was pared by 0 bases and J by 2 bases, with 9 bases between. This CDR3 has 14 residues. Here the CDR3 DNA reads TGCGCCAGCAGCTTGGCAGGATCGACCTACGAGCAGTACTTC. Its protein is CASSLAGSTYEQYF.

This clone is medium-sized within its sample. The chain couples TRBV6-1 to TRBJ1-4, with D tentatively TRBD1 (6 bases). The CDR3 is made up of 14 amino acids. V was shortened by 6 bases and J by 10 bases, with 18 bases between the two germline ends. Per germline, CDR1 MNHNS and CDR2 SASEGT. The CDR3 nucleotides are TGTGCCAGCAGCTACGTCAGGGGCGGCGGAAAACTGTTTTTT. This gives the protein CASSYVRGGGKLFF.

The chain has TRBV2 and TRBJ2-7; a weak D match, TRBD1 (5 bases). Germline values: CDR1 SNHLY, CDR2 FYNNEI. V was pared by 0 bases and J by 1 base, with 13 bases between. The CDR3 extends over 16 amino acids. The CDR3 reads CASSEAGRVGSYEQYF. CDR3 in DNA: TGTGCCAGCAGTGAAGCGGGCAGGGTTGGTTCCTACGAGCAGTACTTC. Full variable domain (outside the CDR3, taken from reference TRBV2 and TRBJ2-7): EPEVTQTPSHQVTQMGQEVILRCVPISNHLYFYWYRQILGQKVEFLVSFYNNEISEKSEIFDDQFSVERPDGSNFTLKIRSTKLEDSAMYFCASSEAGRVGSYEQYFGPGTRLTVT.

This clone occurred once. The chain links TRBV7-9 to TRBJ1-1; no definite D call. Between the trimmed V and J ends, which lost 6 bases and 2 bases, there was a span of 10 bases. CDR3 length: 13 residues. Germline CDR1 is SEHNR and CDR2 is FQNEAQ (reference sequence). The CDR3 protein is CASRGGLNTEAFF. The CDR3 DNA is TGTGCCAGCAGGGGTGGGTTAAACACTGAAGCTTTCTTT.

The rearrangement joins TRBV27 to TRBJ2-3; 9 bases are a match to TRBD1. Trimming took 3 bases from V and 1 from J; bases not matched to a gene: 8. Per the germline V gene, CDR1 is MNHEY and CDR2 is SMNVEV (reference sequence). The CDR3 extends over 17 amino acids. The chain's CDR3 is CASSFSGQGRGTDTQYF. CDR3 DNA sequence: TGTGCCAGCAGTTTTTCGGGACAGGGAAGAGGCACAGATACGCAGTATTTT.

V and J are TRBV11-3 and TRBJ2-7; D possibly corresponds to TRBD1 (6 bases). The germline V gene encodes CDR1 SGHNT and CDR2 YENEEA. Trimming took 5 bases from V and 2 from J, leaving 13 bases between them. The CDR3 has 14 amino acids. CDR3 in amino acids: CASSRTGTTYEQYF. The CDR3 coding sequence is TGTGCCAGCAGCCGCACCGGGACAACCTACGAGCAGTACTTC.

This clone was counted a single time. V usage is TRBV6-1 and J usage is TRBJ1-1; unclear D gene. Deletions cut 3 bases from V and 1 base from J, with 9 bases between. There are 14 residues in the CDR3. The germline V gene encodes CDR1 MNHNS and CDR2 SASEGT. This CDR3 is CASSDQERNTEAFF. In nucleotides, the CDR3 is TGTGCCAGCAGTGACCAGGAGAGGAACACTGAAGCTTTCTTT.

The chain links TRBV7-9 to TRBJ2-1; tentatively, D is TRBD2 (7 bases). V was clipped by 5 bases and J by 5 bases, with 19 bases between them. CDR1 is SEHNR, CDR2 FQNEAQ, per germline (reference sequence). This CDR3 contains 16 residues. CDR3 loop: CASSPQKGGTNNEQFF. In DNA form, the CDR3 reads TGTGCCAGCAGCCCCCAGAAGGGGGGGACAAACAATGAGCAGTTCTTC.